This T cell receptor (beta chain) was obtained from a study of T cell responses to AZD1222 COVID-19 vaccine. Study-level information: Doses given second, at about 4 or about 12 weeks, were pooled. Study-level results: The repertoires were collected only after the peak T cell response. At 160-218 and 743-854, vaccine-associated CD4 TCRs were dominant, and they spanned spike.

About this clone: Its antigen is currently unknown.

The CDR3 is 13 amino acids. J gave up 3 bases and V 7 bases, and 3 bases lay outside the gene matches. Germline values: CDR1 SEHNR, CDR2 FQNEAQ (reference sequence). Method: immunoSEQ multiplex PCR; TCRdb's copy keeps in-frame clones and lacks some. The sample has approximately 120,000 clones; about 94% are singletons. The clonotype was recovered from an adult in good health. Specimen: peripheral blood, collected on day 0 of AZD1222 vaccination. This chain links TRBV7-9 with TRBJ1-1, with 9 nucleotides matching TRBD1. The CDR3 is CASTGTGYTEAFF. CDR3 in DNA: TGTGCCAGCACAGGGACAGGGTACACTGAAGCTTTCTTT.